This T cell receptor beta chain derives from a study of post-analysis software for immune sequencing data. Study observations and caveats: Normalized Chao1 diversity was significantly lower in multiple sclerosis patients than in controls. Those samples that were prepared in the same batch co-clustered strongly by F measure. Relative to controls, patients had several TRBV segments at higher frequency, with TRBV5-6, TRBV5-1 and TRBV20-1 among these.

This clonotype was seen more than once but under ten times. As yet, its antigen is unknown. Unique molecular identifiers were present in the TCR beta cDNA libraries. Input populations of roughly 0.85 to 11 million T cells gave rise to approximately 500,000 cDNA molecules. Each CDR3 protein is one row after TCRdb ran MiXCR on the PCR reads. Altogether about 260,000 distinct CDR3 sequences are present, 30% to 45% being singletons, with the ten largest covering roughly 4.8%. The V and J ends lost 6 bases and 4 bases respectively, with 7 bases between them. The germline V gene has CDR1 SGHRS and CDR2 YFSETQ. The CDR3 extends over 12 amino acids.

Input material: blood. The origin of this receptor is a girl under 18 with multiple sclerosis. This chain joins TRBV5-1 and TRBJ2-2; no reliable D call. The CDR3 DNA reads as TGCGCCAGCACTCGAAGCACCGGGGAGCTGTTTTTT. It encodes CASTRSTGELFF.